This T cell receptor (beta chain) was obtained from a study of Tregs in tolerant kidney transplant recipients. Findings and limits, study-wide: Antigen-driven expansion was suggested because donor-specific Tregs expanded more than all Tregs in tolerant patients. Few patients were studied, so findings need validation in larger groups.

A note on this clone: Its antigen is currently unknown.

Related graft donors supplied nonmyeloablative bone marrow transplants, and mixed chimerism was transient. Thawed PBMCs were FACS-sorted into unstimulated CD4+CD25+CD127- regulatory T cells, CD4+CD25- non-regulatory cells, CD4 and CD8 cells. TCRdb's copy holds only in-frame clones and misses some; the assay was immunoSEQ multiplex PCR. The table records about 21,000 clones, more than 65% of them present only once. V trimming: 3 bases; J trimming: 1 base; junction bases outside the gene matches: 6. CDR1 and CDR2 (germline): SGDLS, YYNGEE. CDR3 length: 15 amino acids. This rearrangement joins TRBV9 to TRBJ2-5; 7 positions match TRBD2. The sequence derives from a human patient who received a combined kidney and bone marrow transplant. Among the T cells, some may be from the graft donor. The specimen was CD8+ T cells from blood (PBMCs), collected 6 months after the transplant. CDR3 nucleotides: TGTGCCAGCAGCGCCTCGGGACTATCCCAAGAGACCCAGTACTTC. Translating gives CASSASGLSQETQYF.